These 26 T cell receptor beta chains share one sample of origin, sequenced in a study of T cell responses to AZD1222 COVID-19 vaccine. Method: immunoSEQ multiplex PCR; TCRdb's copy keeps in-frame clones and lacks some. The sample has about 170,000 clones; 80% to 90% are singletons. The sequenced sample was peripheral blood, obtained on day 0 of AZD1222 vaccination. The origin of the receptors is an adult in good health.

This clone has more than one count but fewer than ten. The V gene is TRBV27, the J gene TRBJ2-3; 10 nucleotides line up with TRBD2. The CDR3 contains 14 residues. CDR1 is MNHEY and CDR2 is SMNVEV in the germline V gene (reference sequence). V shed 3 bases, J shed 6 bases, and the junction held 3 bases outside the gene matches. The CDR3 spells CASSLGTSVDTQYF. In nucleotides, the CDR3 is TGTGCCAGCAGTTTGGGGACTAGCGTGGATACGCAGTATTTT.

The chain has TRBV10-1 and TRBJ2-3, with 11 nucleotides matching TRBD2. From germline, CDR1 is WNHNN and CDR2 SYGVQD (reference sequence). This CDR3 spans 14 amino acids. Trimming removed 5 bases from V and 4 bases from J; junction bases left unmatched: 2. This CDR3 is CASSPGLAADTQYF. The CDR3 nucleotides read TGCGCCAGCAGTCCGGGACTAGCGGCAGATACGCAGTATTTT.

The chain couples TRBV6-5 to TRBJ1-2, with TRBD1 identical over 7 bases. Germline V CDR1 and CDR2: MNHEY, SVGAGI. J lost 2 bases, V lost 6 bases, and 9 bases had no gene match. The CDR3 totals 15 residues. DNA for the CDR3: TGTGCCAGCAGGCCACAGGGGCTTCCCAACTATGGCTACACCTTC. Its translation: CASRPQGLPNYGYTF.

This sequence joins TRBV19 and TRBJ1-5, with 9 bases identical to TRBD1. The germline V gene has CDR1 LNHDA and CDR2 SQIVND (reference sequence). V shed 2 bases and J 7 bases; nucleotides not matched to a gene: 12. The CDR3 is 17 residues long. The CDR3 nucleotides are TGTGCCAGTAGTATATTCCGGGACAGGGCTACGGGACAGCCCCAGCATTTT. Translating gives CASSIFRDRATGQPQHF.

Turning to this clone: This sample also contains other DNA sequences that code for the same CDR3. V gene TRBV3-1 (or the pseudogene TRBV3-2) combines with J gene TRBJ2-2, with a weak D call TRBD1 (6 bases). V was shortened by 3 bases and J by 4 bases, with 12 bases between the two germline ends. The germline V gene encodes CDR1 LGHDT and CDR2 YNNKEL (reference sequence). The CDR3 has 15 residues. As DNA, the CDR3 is TGTGCCAGCAGCCACTCAGACAGGACCACCGGGGAGCTGTTTTTT. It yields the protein CASSHSDRTTGELFF.

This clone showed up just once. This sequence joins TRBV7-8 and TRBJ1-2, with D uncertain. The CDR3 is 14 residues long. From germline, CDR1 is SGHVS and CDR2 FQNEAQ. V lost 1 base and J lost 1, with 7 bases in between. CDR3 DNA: TGTGCCAGCAGCTTAGACAGATTTAACTATGGCTACACCTTC. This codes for CASSLDRFNYGYTF.

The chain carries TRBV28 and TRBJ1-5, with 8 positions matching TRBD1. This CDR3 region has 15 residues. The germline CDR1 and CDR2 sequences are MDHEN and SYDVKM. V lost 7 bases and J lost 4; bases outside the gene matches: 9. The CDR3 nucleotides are TGTGCCAGCACTCGACAGGGGCTAGGGAATCAGCCCCAGCATTTT. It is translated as CASTRQGLGNQPQHF.

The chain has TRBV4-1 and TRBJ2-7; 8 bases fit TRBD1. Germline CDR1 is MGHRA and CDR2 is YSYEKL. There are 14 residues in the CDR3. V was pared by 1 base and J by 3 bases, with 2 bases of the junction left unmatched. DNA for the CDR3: TGCGCCAGCAGCCAAGCCAGGGGGCTCTACGAGCAGTACTTC. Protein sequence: CASSQARGLYEQYF.

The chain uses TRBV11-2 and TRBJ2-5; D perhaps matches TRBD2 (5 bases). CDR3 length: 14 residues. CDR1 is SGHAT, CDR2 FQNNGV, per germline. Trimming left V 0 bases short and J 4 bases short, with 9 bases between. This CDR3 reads CASSLDWAGETQYF. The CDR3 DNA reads TGTGCCAGCAGCTTAGACTGGGCGGGAGAGACCCAGTACTTC.

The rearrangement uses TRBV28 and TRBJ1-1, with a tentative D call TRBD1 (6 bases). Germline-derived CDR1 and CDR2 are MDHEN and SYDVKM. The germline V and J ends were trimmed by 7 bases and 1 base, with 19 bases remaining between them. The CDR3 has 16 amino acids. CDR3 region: CASISWDTRENTEAFF. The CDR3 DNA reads TGTGCCAGCATCTCTTGGGACACCCGCGAGAACACTGAAGCTTTCTTT.

The CDR3, as DNA: TGTGCCAGCAGCGTAGGCAGGGATCATGAGCAGTTCTTC. Translation gives CASSVGRDHEQFF. This chain joins TRBV9 and TRBJ2-1, with a tentative D call TRBD1 (5 bases). Germline CDR1 SGDLS, CDR2 YYNGEE. This CDR3 region has 13 residues. V shed 0 bases and J shed 8 bases, with 9 bases lying between them.

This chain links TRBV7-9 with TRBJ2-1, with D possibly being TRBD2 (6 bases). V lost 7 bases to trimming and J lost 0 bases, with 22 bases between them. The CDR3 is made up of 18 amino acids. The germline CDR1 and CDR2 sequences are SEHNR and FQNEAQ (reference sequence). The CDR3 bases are TGTGCCAGCATCCAGACCCGCGGGGCCGGGAGCTCCTACAATGAGCAGTTCTTC. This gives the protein CASIQTRGAGSSYNEQFF.

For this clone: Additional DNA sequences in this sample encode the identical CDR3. This chain's CDR3 is CASSGTRNTGELFF. CDR3 nucleotide sequence: TGTGCCAGCAGTGGCACCAGAAACACCGGGGAGCTGTTTTTT. The rearrangement uses TRBV2 and TRBJ2-2; D unresolved. The V end was cut by 4 bases, the J end by 2 bases, with 8 bases between. This CDR3 region has 14 residues. Germline V lookup: CDR1 SNHLY, CDR2 FYNNEI.

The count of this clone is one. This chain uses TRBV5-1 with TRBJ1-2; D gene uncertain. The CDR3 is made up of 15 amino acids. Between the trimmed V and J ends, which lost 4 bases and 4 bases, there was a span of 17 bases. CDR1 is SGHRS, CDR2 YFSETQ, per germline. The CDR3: CASSPMDSQSYGYTF. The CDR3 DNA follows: TGCGCCAGCAGCCCCATGGACTCACAATCCTATGGCTACACCTTC. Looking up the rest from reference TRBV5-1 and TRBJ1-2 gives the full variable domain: KAGVTQTPRYLIKTRGQQVTLSCSPISGHRSVSWYQQTPGQGLQFLFEYFSETQRNKGNFPGRFSGRQFSNSRSEMNVSTLELGDSALYLCASSPMDSQSYGYTFGSGTRLTVV.

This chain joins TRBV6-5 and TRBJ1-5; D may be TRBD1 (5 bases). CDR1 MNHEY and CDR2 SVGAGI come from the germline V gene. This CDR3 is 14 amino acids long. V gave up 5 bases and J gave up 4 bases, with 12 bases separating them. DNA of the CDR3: TGTGCCAGCAGTAAACCGGGACCAAATCAGCCCCAGCATTTT. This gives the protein CASSKPGPNQPQHF.

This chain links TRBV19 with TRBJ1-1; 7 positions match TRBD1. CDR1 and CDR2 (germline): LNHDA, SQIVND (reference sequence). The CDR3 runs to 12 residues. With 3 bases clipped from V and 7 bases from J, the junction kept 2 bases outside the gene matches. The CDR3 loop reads CASSIYRGEAFF. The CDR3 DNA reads TGTGCCAGTAGTATTTACAGGGGTGAAGCTTTCTTT.

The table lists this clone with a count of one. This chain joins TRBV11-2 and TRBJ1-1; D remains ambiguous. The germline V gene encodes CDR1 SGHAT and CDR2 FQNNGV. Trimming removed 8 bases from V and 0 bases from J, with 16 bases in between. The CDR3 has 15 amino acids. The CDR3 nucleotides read TGTGCCAGCTGTGGATCGCAGACAATGAACACTGAAGCTTTCTTT. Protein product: CASCGSQTMNTEAFF.

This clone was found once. The CDR3 bases are TGTGCCAGCAGTTACCGGGGGGCCTCTGAAGCTTTCTTT. Translation gives CASSYRGASEAFF. The chain joins TRBV6-5 to TRBJ1-1, with D maybe TRBD1 (6 bases). Germline-derived CDR1 and CDR2 are MNHEY and SVGAGI. V lost 2 bases and J lost 6, with 10 bases in between. The CDR3 runs 13 residues.

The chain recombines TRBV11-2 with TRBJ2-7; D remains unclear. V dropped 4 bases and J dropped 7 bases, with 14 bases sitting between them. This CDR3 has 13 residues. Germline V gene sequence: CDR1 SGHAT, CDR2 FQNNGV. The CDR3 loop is CASSYRPPAEQYV. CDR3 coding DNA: TGTGCCAGCAGCTACCGGCCCCCAGCGGAGCAGTACGTC.

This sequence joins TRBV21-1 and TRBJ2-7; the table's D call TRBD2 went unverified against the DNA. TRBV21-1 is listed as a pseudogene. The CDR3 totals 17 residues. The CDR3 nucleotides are TGTGCCAGCAGCAAAGGGGAGGCGGGGGGTCCTTCCTACGAGCAGTACGTC. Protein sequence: CASSKGEAGGPSYEQYV.

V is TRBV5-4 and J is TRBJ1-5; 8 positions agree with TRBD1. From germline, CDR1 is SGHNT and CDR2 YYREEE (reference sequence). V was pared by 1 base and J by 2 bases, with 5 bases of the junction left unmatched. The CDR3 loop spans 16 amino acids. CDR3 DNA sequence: TGTGCCAGCAGCTTGACTCCGGACAGGGGCAATCAGCCCCAGCATTTT. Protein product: CASSLTPDRGNQPQHF.

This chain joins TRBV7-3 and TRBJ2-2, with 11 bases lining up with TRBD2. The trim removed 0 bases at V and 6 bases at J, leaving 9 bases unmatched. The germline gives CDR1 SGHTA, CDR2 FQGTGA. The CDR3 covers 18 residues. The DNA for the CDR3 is TGTGCCAGCAGCTTAACTCTTGACCGGGGACTAGCGGCCGGGGAGCTGTTTTTT. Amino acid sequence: CASSLTLDRGLAAGELFF.

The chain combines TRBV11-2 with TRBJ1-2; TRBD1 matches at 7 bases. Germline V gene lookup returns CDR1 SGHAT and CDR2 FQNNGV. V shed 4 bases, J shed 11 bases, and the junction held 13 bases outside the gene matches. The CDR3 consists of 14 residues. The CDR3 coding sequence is TGTGCCAGCAGCTCTCCTCGGGACAGTGGGCCGTACACCTTC. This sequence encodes CASSSPRDSGPYTF.

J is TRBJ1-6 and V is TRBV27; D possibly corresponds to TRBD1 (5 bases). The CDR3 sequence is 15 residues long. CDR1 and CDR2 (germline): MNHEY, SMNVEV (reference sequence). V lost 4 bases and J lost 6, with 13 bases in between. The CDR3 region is CASSSMQGGNSPLHF. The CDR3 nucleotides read TGTGCCAGCAGTTCCATGCAGGGTGGTAATTCACCCCTCCACTTT.

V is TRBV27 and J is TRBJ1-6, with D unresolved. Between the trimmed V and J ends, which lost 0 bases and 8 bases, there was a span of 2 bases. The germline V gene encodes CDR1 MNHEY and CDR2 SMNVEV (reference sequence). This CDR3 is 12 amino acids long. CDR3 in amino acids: CASSLSDSPLHF. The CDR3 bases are TGTGCCAGCAGTTTATCGGATTCACCCCTCCACTTT.

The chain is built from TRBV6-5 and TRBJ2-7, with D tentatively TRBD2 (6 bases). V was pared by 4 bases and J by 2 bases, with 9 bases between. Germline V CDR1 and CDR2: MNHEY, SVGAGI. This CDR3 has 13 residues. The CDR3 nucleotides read TGTGCCAGCAGTTGGGGACTTACCTACGAGCAGTACTTC. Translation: CASSWGLTYEQYF.